What follows are 29 T cell receptor beta chains derived from one specimen sequenced in a study of cytomegalovirus exposure and HLA in healthy donors. In the PCR, 60 Vbeta and 13 Jbeta primers were used. Produced via immunoSEQ multiplex PCR; TCRdb's table is partial and in-frame only. The sample lists some 130,000 clones, approximately 77% occurring once. Sample: PBMCs. The receptors here all came from a middle-aged woman in good health and CMV-seronegative.

This rearrangement joins TRBV4-3 to TRBJ1-3; 9 bases map to TRBD1. CDR3 length: 16 residues. Losses at the gene ends were 0 bases for V and 8 bases for J; bases not matched to a gene: 8. The germline CDR1 and CDR2 sequences are LGHNA and YSLEER. This CDR3 reads CASSQDDRGKGYTIYF. The CDR3 bases are TGCGCCAGCAGCCAAGATGACAGGGGGAAGGGATACACCATATATTTT.

The gene calls are TRBV6-1 and TRBJ1-1; tentatively, D is TRBD1 (6 bases). Trimming stripped 7 bases from V and 5 bases from J, with 17 bases between. Germline values: CDR1 MNHNS, CDR2 SASEGT. The CDR3 runs 14 residues. The CDR3 DNA reads as TGTGCCAGCACTCGGACGGTGAGGGGGACTGAAGCTTTCTTT. Protein: CASTRTVRGTEAFF.

The gene calls are TRBV11-3 and TRBJ1-5, with D maybe TRBD1 (5 bases). V lost 1 base and J lost 3, with 16 bases in between. The CDR3 has 17 amino acids. Germline V gives CDR1 SGHNT, CDR2 YENEEA. DNA of the CDR3: TGTGCCAGCAGCTTAGGGGAGGGGCCCCACCCCAATCAGCCCCAGCATTTT. This sequence encodes CASSLGEGPHPNQPQHF.

This chain uses TRBV28 with TRBJ2-7, with D possibly matching TRBD1 (6 bases). Trimming took off 8 bases at V and 2 bases at J, with 10 bases between the two ends. CDR1 and CDR2 from the germline V gene are MDHEN and SYDVKM. The CDR3 consists of 12 residues. The chain's CDR3 is CASRDKPYEQYF. CDR3 nucleotide sequence: TGTGCCAGCCGGGACAAACCCTACGAGCAGTACTTC.

The chain recombines TRBV27 with TRBJ1-5; possible D gene TRBD1, 6 bases. With 5 bases removed from V and 0 bases from J, the gap between germline ends came to 17 bases. Germline V gives CDR1 MNHEY, CDR2 SMNVEV (reference sequence). The CDR3 is made up of 17 amino acids. This CDR3 reads CASSQGSIPYSNQPQHF. CDR3 in DNA: TGTGCCAGCAGTCAGGGGTCCATCCCCTATAGCAATCAGCCCCAGCATTTT.

This clone was observed a handful of times. This chain uses TRBV6-5 with TRBJ2-7, with TRBD2 matching over 7 bases. V dropped 7 bases and J dropped 12; count of bases not matched to a gene: 9. Germline CDR1 reads MNHEY; CDR2 reads SVGAGI. This CDR3 contains 11 residues. The CDR3 spells CASTLREGRYF. CDR3 sequence (DNA): TGTGCCAGCACCCTGAGGGAGGGTCGGTACTTC.

The chain employs TRBV25-1 and TRBJ1-6; possible D gene TRBD1, 6 bases. Trimming removed 3 bases from V and 2 bases from J, with 14 bases in between. This CDR3 is built from 17 residues. The germline V gene encodes CDR1 MGHDK and CDR2 SYGVNS. CDR3 nucleotide sequence: TGTGCCAGCAGTGACTCCCAGGGGACCACCTATAATTCACCCCTCCACTTT. Translating gives CASSDSQGTTYNSPLHF.

This clone was detected a few times. V usage is TRBV11-2 and J usage is TRBJ2-7, with 7 bases fitting TRBD2. V was pared by 5 bases and J by 4 bases, with 8 bases of the junction left unmatched. The CDR3 runs 14 residues. Germline loops: CDR1 SGHAT, CDR2 FQNNGV. CDR3 residues: CASSARLARYEQYF. DNA for the CDR3: TGTGCCAGCAGCGCCCGACTAGCCCGTTACGAGCAGTACTTC. Looking up the rest from reference TRBV11-2 and TRBJ2-7 gives the full variable domain: EAGVAQSPRYKIIEKRQSVAFWCNPISGHATLYWYQQILGQGPKLLIQFQNNGVVDDSQLPKDRFSAERLKGVDSTLKIQPAKLEDSAVYLCASSARLARYEQYFGPGTRLTVT.

CDR3 bases: TGCAGCGTACGGGGGTACAATGAGCAGTTCTTC. Translating it yields CSVRGYNEQFF. The rearrangement uses TRBV29-1 and TRBJ2-1, with a possible D match to TRBD2 (6 bases). CDR1 and CDR2 from the germline V gene are SQVTM and ANQGSEA. The V and J ends lost 6 bases and 4 bases respectively, with 7 bases between them. The CDR3 has 11 residues.

This chain connects TRBV29-1 to TRBJ1-4, with D unresolved. Germline lookup yields CDR1 SQVTM and CDR2 ANQGSEA. The CDR3 extends over 12 amino acids. V was trimmed by 4 bases and J by 8 bases, leaving 11 bases between them. For the CDR3, the DNA is TGCAGCGTTGGGCAGACTAGCGAAAAACTGTTTTTT. Translated, it gives CSVGQTSEKLFF.

V usage is TRBV2 and J usage is TRBJ1-1; TRBD1 might be the D (5 bases). The V end was cut by 4 bases, the J end by 11 bases, with 14 bases between. CDR1 and CDR2 (germline): SNHLY, FYNNEI. CDR3 length: 12 residues. CDR3 region: CASSVAGPGAFF. Written as DNA, the CDR3 is TGTGCCAGCAGTGTTGCGGGGCCCGGGGCTTTCTTT.

This clone was observed a handful of times. The chain couples TRBV5-4 to TRBJ1-2; 10 nucleotides line up with TRBD1. The CDR3 has 13 residues. Germline-derived CDR1 and CDR2 are SGHNT and YYREEE (reference sequence). V lost 4 bases, J lost 8 bases, and 5 bases stayed unmatched. Written as DNA, the CDR3 is TGTGCCAGCAGCCGGACAGGGGGTCGGGGCTACACCTTC. Protein: CASSRTGGRGYTF.

V usage is TRBV29-1 and J usage is TRBJ1-1; D remains ambiguous. This CDR3 is 12 amino acids long. Germline CDR1 SQVTM, CDR2 ANQGSEA. V gave up 3 bases and J gave up 0 bases, with 5 bases separating them. The CDR3 DNA is TGCAGCGTTGATTCCTTGAACACTGAAGCTTTCTTT. Protein: CSVDSLNTEAFF.

The chain employs TRBV19 and TRBJ1-4, with D maybe TRBD1 (6 bases). The V end was cut by 3 bases, the J end by 2 bases, with 16 bases between. This CDR3 has 17 amino acids. Germline V gives CDR1 LNHDA, CDR2 SQIVND (reference sequence). CDR3 in amino acids: CASSIRTVYPTNEKLFF. Here the CDR3 DNA reads TGTGCCAGTAGTATTCGGACAGTATACCCCACTAATGAAAAACTGTTTTTT.

The rearrangement joins TRBV5-1 to TRBJ2-5, with 12 positions matching TRBD2. Germline assignment: CDR1 SGHRS and CDR2 YFSETQ. This CDR3 is 16 amino acids long. V shed 3 bases, J shed 5 bases, and the junction held 8 bases outside the gene matches. The CDR3 spells CASSSVASGGAETQYF. The CDR3 nucleotides are TGCGCCAGCAGCTCAGTTGCTAGCGGGGGGGCGGAGACCCAGTACTTC.

This chain connects TRBV6-5 to TRBJ1-3; the match to TRBD1 covers 10 bases. Germline CDR1 is MNHEY and CDR2 is SVGAGI. There are 16 residues in the CDR3. Trimming cost V 2 bases and J 1 base; bases outside gene matches: 2. The CDR3 DNA reads TGTGCCAGCAGTTACGACAGGGGGCGTTCTGGAAACACCATATATTTT. As protein: CASSYDRGRSGNTIYF.

The chain has TRBV6-5 and TRBJ2-2; 7 bases are a match to TRBD1. Germline V CDR1 and CDR2: MNHEY, SVGAGI. This CDR3 region has 15 residues. Trimming took 5 bases from V and 4 from J; bases not matched to a gene: 7. The chain's CDR3 is CASSPQTGLTGELFF. DNA of the CDR3: TGTGCCAGCAGTCCACAGACAGGGCTCACCGGGGAGCTGTTTTTT.

The rearrangement joins TRBV6-5 to TRBJ1-1; TRBD1 is a possible D gene (5 bases). The V gene lost 2 bases and the J gene lost 1 base, with 11 bases spanning the gap. The CDR3 covers 15 residues. Germline CDR1 reads MNHEY; CDR2 reads SVGAGI. As DNA, the CDR3 is TGTGCCAGCAGTTACGGAACAGGCTGGAACACTGAAGCTTTCTTT. Amino acids: CASSYGTGWNTEAFF.

Only one count was recorded for this clone. The chain employs TRBV6-1 and TRBJ1-1; D gene ambiguous. The CDR3 contains 12 residues. Trimming took off 8 bases at V and 7 bases at J, with 14 bases between the two ends. Germline loops: CDR1 MNHNS, CDR2 SASEGT. The CDR3 loop reads CASAGIRGEAFF. In DNA form, the CDR3 reads TGTGCCAGCGCGGGGATTCGGGGTGAAGCTTTCTTT.

This clone appeared a few times. The J gene is TRBJ2-3, the V gene TRBV4-3; 9 bases line up with TRBD2. CDR3 length equals 17 residues. With 0 bases clipped from V and 1 base from J, the junction kept 5 bases outside the gene matches. From germline, CDR1 is LGHNA and CDR2 YSLEER. The CDR3 loop is CASSQDMGLAGTDTQYF. In DNA form, the CDR3 reads TGCGCCAGCAGCCAAGATATGGGACTAGCCGGCACAGATACGCAGTATTTT.

The V and J genes are TRBV5-1 and TRBJ2-5; maybe TRBD1 (5 bases). This CDR3 has 14 residues. Germline CDR1 and CDR2: SGHRS and YFSETQ. Trimming pared 5 bases from V and 3 bases from J, leaving 14 bases between. The CDR3 bases are TGCGCCAGCAGTATCTGGATGACAGAAGAGACCCAGTACTTC. This codes for CASSIWMTEETQYF.

V usage is TRBV5-4 and J usage is TRBJ1-1, with D possibly matching TRBD1 (6 bases). The CDR3 has 14 amino acids. V was clipped by 3 bases and J by 5 bases, with 14 bases between them. Germline V gene data show CDR1 as SGHNT and CDR2 as YYREEE (reference sequence). The DNA for the CDR3 is TGTGCCAGCAGCTACCCTACAGGGAATACTGAAGCTTTCTTT. Translated: CASSYPTGNTEAFF.

This clone was counted a few times. This chain links TRBV14 with TRBJ1-2; D uncertain. CDR1 and CDR2 from the germline V gene are SGHDN and FVKESK. Trimming cost V 4 bases and J 4 bases, with 10 bases left between them. The CDR3 spans 13 residues. Here the CDR3 DNA reads TGTGCCAGCAGCCCGAACTACGGCTATGGCTACACCTTC. Protein sequence: CASSPNYGYGYTF.

The CDR3 is CASSYSPGTADEQFF. In nucleotides, the CDR3 is TGTGCCAGCAGTTACTCGCCAGGAACAGCGGATGAGCAGTTCTTC. The chain employs TRBV6-5 and TRBJ2-1; the D gene is possibly TRBD2 (5 bases). V shed 0 bases and J shed 8 bases, with 14 bases lying between them. Germline lookup yields CDR1 MNHEY and CDR2 SVGAGI. The CDR3 extends over 15 amino acids.

This clone was detected once. The chain links TRBV7-9 to TRBJ1-1, with D hard to call. This CDR3 has 13 residues. Germline V lookup: CDR1 SEHNR, CDR2 FQNEAQ (reference sequence). V was cut by 5 bases and J by 3 bases, with 10 bases left in between. The CDR3, as DNA: TGTGCCAGCAGCCCCCCAGCGGACACTGAAGCTTTCTTT. It translates to CASSPPADTEAFF.

The V and J genes are TRBV15 and TRBJ1-2; no firm D call. This CDR3 has 15 amino acids. Deletions cut 3 bases from V and 2 bases from J, with 13 bases between. Germline values: CDR1 LNHNV, CDR2 YYDKDF (reference sequence). The CDR3 coding sequence is TGTGCCACCAGCAGGGATAACACCGGGAACTATGGCTACACCTTC. As protein: CATSRDNTGNYGYTF.

J is TRBJ1-2 and V is TRBV6-4; D is undetermined. This CDR3 is built from 12 residues. The V gene lost 2 bases and the J gene lost 8 bases, with 9 bases spanning the gap. Germline CDR1 reads MRHNA; CDR2 reads SNTAGT. CDR3 DNA: TGTGCCAGCAGTGACCCCGGTTTAGGCTACACCTTC. Translated: CASSDPGLGYTF.

This clone has only one observation. J is TRBJ1-5 and V is TRBV7-2, with D hard to call. The CDR3 is 12 amino acids. Per the germline V gene, CDR1 is SGHTA and CDR2 is FQGNSA. V lost 1 base and J 10 bases, leaving 8 bases between the germline ends. CDR3 region: CASSLVAGPQHF. The CDR3 bases are TGTGCCAGCAGCTTAGTGGCGGGACCCCAGCATTTT.

The rearrangement links TRBV7-2 to TRBJ1-2, with unresolved D. Germline V lookup: CDR1 SGHTA, CDR2 FQGNSA. V was trimmed by 3 bases and J by 0 bases, leaving 14 bases between them. The CDR3 runs to 16 residues. The CDR3 is CASSFGPLTSNYGYTF. In DNA, the CDR3 is TGTGCCAGCAGCTTTGGCCCCTTAACGTCTAACTATGGCTACACCTTC.